In its sample, the clone carrying this TCR beta chain is medium-sized. Antigen specificity is unknown. Repertoires were generated with immunoSEQ multiplex PCR, while TCRdb's copy carries only in-frame clones and drops some. The sample shows roughly 4,400 clones, around 30% of them seen only once. Losses at the gene ends were 6 bases for V and 4 bases for J; bases not matched to a gene: 8. Germline V gene sequence: CDR1 SGHNT, CDR2 YENEEA. The CDR3 has 14 residues. The data were taken from a study of T cells in localized non-small cell lung cancer. Study-wide results and limits: It was uninvolved adjacent lung that showed the highest T cell clonality, exceeding tumor. Adjacent lung had a median approximately 50 of the 100 largest tumor clones. A single tumor region was sequenced, leaving heterogeneity possible.

The TCR originated in a male donor older than 55 with stage III lung adenocarcinoma. The sample in question was lung tumor tissue, obtained before any cancer treatment. This chain links TRBV11-3 with TRBJ1-1; TRBD1 agrees at 7 bases. CDR3 in amino acids: CASRLGDRFTEAFF. As DNA, the CDR3 is TGTGCCAGCAGACTAGGGGACAGATTCACTGAAGCTTTCTTT.